The 3 T cell receptor beta chains below all came from one sample that was sequenced in a study of T cell responses to AZD1222 COVID-19 vaccine. The table came from immunoSEQ multiplex PCR; TCRdb's copy has only in-frame clones and leaves some out. This sample has roughly 180,000 clones, with 80% to 90% found just once. The material sequenced was peripheral blood, taken on day 0 of MenACWY control vaccination. The source of these receptors is an adult in good health.

This clone came up a few times. V is TRBV28 and J is TRBJ2-7; 9 nucleotides agree with TRBD2. Germline loops: CDR1 MDHEN, CDR2 SYDVKM. This CDR3 comprises 16 residues. The V and J ends lost 1 base and 2 bases, in that order; junction bases with no gene match: 6. The CDR3 nucleotides read TGTGCCAGCAGTTTATCGGCGGGGGGGCCCACCTACGAGCAGTACTTC. It codes for CASSLSAGGPTYEQYF.

This clone was recorded a few times. This sequence joins TRBV19 and TRBJ1-1, with a tentative D call TRBD1 (5 bases). Germline values: CDR1 LNHDA, CDR2 SQIVND (reference sequence). The CDR3 has 16 residues. The V end lost 5 bases, the J end lost 3 bases, and 19 bases lay between the germline ends. CDR3 protein: CASSRQGIGVDTEAFF. The CDR3 region has the DNA TGTGCCAGTAGTCGCCAGGGAATCGGTGTGGACACTGAAGCTTTCTTT.

The rearrangement uses TRBV5-1 and TRBJ1-2, with 9 bases fitting TRBD1. The germline V gene encodes CDR1 SGHRS and CDR2 YFSETQ. The V segment lost 4 bases and the J segment 6 bases; nucleotides outside the gene matches: 7. The length of the CDR3 is 14 residues. Here the CDR3 reads CASSPGQGDDGYTF. The CDR3 nucleotides read TGCGCCAGCAGCCCGGGACAGGGAGATGATGGCTACACCTTC. Combining the CDR3 with reference TRBV5-1 and TRBJ1-2 gives the whole variable domain KAGVTQTPRYLIKTRGQQVTLSCSPISGHRSVSWYQQTPGQGLQFLFEYFSETQRNKGNFPGRFSGRQFSNSRSEMNVSTLELGDSALYLCASSPGQGDDGYTFGSGTRLTVV.